This T cell receptor (beta chain) was sequenced in a study of shared clonotypes between healthy human individuals. Study-wide context: Each donor had three CD4 naive, three CD4 memory, two CD8 naive and one CD8 memory plate. Whole-study findings and limits: For naive CD4 cells, approximately 4.7% of clonotypes were shared across a few donors.

Remarks on this clone: The antigen remains undetermined.

Naive CD8 populations comprised CD45RO-negative cells positively selected for CCR7, excluding terminally differentiated effector memory CD45RA+ cells. Among the donors, all were Caucasian adults who lived in Nashville, Tennessee. Using immunoSEQ multiplex PCR, the repertoire was profiled, and TCRdb retains in-frame clones only, with some absent. The sample shows around 2,000,000 clones, approximately 94% of them seen only once. CDR1 and CDR2 (germline): MNHEY, SVGAGI. The CDR3 has 13 residues. The ends were cut back, 4 bases at V and 7 bases at J, with 13 bases in the middle. The receptor's source is a man younger than 35 in good health. The rearrangement joins TRBV6-5 to TRBJ1-1; the D gene is possibly TRBD1 (6 bases). Sequenced: naive CD8+ T cells sorted from blood. CDR3 in DNA: TGTGCCAGCAGTTTCATCAGGGGCAATGAAGCTTTCTTT. This gives the protein CASSFIRGNEAFF.